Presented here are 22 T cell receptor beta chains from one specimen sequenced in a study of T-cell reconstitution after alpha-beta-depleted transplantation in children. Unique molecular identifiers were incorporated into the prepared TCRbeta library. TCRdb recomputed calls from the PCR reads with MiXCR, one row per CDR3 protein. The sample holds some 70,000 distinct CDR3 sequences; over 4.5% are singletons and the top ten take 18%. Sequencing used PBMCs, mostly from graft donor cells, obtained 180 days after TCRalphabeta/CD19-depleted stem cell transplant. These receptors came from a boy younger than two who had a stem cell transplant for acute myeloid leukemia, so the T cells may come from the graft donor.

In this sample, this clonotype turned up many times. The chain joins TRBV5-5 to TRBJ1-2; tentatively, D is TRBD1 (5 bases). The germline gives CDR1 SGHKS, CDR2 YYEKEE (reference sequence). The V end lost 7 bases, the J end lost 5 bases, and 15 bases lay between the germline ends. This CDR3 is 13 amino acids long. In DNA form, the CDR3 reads TGTGCCAGCGAGGAGGGGCCGAGGTATGGCTACACCTTC. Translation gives CASEEGPRYGYTF.

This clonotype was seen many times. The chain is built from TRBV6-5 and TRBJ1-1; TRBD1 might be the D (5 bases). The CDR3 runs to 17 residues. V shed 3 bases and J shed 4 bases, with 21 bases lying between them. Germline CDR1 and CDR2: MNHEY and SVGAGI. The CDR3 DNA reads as TGTGCCAGCAGTTATGCGTTTTTCCGGGCCGGGGGCACTGAAGCTTTCTTT. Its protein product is CASSYAFFRAGGTEAFF.

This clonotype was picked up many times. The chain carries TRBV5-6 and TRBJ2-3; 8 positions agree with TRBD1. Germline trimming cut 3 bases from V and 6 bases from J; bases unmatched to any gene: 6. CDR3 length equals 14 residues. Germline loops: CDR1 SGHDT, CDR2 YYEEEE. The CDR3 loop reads CASSSGGPPDTQYF. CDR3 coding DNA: TGTGCCAGCAGCTCAGGGGGCCCGCCGGATACGCAGTATTTT.

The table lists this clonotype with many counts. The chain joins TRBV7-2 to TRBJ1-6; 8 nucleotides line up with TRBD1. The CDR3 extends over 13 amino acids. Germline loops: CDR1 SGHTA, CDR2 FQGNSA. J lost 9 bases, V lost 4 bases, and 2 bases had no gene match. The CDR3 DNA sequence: TGTGCCAGCAGCTCGGACAGGGTTTCACCCCTCCACTTT. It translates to CASSSDRVSPLHF.

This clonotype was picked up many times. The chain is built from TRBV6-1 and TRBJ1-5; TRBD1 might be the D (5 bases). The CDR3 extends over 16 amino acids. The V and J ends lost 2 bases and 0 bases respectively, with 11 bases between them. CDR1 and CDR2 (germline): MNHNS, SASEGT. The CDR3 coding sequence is TGTGCCAGCAGTGAATCAGGGCCGTATAGCAATCAGCCCCAGCATTTT. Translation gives CASSESGPYSNQPQHF.

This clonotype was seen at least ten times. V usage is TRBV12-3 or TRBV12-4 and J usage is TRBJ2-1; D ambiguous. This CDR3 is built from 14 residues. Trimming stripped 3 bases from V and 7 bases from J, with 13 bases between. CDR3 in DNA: TGTGCCAGCAGTTTGACGGGTAATTTGAATGAGCAGTTCTTC. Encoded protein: CASSLTGNLNEQFF.

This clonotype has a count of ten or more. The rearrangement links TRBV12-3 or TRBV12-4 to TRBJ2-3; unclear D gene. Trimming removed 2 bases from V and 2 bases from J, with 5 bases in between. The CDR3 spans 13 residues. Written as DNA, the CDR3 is TGTGCCAGCAGTTTACTCCCCACAGATACGCAGTATTTT. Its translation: CASSLLPTDTQYF.

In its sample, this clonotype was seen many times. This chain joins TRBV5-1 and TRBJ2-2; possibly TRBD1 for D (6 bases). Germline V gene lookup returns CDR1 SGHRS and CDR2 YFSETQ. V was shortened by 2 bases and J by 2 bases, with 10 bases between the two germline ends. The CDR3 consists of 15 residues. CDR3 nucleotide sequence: TGCGCCAGCAGCTTCCGACAGGCAAACACCGGGGAGCTGTTTTTT. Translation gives CASSFRQANTGELFF.

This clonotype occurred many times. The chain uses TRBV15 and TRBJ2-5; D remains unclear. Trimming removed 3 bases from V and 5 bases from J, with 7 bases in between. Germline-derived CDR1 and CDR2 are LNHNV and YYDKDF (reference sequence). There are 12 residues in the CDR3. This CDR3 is CATSSGWETQYF. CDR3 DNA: TGTGCCACCAGCAGCGGGTGGGAGACCCAGTACTTC.

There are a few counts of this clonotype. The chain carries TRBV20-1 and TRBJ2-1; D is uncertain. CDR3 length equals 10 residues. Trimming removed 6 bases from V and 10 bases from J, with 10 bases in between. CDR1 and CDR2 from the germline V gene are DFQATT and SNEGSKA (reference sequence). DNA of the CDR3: TGCAGTGCCAGGCTTGGAGAGCAGTTCTTC. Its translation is CSARLGEQFF.

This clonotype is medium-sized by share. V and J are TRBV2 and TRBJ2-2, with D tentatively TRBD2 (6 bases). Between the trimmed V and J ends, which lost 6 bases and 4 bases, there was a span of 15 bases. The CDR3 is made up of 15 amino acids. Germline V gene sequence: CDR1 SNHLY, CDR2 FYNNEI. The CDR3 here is CASSATRGPTGELFF. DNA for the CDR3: TGTGCCAGCAGCGCGACTAGAGGTCCCACCGGGGAGCTGTTTTTT.

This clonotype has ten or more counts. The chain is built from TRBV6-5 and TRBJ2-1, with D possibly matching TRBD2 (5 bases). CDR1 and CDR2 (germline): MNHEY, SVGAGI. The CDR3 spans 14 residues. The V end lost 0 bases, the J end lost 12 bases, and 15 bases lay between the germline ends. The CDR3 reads CASSYSNYPRGQFF. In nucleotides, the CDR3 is TGTGCCAGCAGTTACTCGAACTACCCCCGGGGGCAGTTCTTC.

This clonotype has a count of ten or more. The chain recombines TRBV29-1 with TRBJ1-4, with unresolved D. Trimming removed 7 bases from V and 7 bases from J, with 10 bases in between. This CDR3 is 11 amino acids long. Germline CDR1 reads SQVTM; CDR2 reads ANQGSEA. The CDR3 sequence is CSAARGEKLFF. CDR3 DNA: TGCAGCGCCGCCCGGGGTGAAAAACTGTTTTTT.

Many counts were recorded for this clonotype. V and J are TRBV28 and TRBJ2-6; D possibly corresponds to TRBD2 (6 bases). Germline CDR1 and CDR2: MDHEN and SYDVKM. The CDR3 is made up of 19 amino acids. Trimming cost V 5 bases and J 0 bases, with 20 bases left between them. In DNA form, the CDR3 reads TGTGCCAGCAGTACCCCGTCGTGGGACTCCCGCTCTGGGGCCAACGTCCTGACTTTC. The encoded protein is CASSTPSWDSRSGANVLTF.

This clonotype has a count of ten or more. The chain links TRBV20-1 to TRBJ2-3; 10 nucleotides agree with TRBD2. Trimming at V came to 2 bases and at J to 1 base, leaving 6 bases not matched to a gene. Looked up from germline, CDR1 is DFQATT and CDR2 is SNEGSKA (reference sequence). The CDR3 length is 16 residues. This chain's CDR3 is CSARILAGGRTDTQYF. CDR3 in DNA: TGCAGTGCTAGAATCTTAGCGGGGGGCCGCACAGATACGCAGTATTTT.

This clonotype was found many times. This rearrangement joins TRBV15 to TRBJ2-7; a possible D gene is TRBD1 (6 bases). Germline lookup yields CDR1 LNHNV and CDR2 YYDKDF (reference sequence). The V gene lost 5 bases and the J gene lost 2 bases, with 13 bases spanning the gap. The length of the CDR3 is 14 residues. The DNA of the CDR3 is TGTGCCACCAGCTTCTCCAGGGGCGCCTACGAGCAGTACTTC. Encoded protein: CATSFSRGAYEQYF.

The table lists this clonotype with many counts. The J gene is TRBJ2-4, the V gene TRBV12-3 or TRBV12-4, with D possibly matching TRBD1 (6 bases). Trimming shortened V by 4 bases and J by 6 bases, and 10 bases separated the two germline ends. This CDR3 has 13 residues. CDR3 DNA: TGTGCCAGCAGTTCCCCAGGGGCAAACATTCAGTACTTC. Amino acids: CASSSPGANIQYF.

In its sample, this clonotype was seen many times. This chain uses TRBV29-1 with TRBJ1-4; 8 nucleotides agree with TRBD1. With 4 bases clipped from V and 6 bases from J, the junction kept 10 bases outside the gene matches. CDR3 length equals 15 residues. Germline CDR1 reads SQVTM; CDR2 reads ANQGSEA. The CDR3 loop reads CSVALRGTGYEKLFF. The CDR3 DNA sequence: TGCAGCGTTGCTCTCCGGGGGACAGGATATGAAAAACTGTTTTTT.

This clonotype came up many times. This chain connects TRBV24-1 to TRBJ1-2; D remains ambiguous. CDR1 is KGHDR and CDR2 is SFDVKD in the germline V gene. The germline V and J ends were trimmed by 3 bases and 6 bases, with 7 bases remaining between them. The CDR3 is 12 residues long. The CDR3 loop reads CATSDGIDGYTF. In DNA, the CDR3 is TGTGCCACCAGTGATGGGATTGATGGCTACACCTTC.

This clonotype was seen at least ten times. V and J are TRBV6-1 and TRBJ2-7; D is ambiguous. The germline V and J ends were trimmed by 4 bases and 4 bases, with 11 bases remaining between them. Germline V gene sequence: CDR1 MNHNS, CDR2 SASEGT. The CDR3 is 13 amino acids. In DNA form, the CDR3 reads TGTGCCAGCAGTGCCACTACAGCGTACGAGCAGTACGTC. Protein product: CASSATTAYEQYV.

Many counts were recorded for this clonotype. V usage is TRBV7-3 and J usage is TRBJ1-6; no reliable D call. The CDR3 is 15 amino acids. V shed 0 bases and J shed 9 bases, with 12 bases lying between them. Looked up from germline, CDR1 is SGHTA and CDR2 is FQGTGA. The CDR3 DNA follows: TGTGCCAGCAGCTTAACTGATAGGGTGGGTTCACCCCTCCACTTT. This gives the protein CASSLTDRVGSPLHF.

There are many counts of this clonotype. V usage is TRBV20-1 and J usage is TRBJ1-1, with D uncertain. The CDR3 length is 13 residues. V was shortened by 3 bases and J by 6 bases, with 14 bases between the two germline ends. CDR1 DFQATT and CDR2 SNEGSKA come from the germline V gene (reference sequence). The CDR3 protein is CSARKGRVAEAFF. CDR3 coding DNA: TGCAGTGCTAGGAAGGGTCGGGTCGCTGAAGCTTTCTTT.